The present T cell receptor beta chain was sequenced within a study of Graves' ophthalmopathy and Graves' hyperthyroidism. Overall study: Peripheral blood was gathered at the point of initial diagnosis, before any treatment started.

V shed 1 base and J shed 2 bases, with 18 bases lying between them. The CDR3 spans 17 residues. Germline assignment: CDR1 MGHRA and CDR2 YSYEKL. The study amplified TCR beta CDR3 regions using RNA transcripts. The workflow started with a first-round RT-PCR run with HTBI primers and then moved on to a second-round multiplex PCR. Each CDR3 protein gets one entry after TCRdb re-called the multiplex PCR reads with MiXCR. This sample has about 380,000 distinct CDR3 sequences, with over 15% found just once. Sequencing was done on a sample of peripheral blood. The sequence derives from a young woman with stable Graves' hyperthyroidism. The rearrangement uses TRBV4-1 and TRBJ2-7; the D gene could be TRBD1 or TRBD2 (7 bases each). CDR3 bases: TGCGCCAGCAGCCAAGTTGATCTAAGCGGGACAGCCTACGAGCAGTACTTC. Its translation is CASSQVDLSGTAYEQYF.